Listed below are T cell receptor beta chains from one sample, sequenced in a study of blood T cells in healthy people across ages. TCRdb passed the 5' RACE reads through MiXCR, listing each CDR3 protein once. The sample has about 750,000 distinct CDR3 sequences, roughly 50% seen once. The sequenced sample consisted of blood. The source is a man of 80 years or more in good health. Both conserved end residues are part of each CDR3. A D gene is named only where the DNA matches it firmly. Part of the rows lack a size; the others show once, few, many or a class for expanded clones.

D | J | V | size | CDR3 | DNA
. | TRBJ2-1 | TRBV3-1 | . | CASSQDRRRSYNEQFF | TGTGCCAGCAGCCAAGATCGCAGGCGCTCCTACAATGAGCAGTTCTTC
TRBD2 | TRBJ2-3 | TRBV3-1 | . | CASSQGRLAGGRSFDTQYF | TGTGCCAGCAGCCAGGGGAGACTAGCGGGAGGGCGTTCTTTCGATACGCAGTATTTT
. | TRBJ2-5 | TRBV24-1 | . | CATSATDRRGQETQYF | TGTGCCACCAGTGCCACGGACAGGAGGGGACAGGAGACCCAGTACTTC
. | TRBJ2-1 | TRBV21-1 | . | CASSKVAGRVGEQFF | TGTGCCAGCAGCAAAGTGGCGGGACGGGTAGGTGAGCAGTTCTTC
. | TRBJ2-3 | TRBV20-1 | . | CSARALRDPTDTQYF | TGCAGTGCCCGGGCCCTCCGCGACCCCACAGATACGCAGTATTTT
. | TRBJ2-4 | TRBV20-1 | . | CSARRPGQVLAKNIQYF | TGCAGTGCTAGACGCCCCGGCCAGGTCCTAGCCAAAAACATTCAGTACTTC
TRBD1 | TRBJ2-2 | TRBV7-7 | . | CASSPYRQGGGELFF | TGTGCTAGCAGCCCCTATCGACAGGGCGGAGGGGAGCTGTTTTTT
. | TRBJ2-1 | TRBV5-1 | few | CASVRGSLYNEQFF | TGCGCCAGCGTGAGGGGCTCTCTTTACAATGAGCAGTTCTTC
. | TRBJ2-3 | TRBV12-3/TRBV12-4 | . | CASSLADAQYF | TGTGCCAGCAGTTTAGCCGATGCGCAGTATTTT
TRBD1 | TRBJ1-4 | TRBV7-9 | . | CASSLGWAGGGEKLFF | TGTGCCAGCAGCCTCGGCTGGGCAGGGGGGGGTGAAAAACTGTTTTTT
TRBD1 | TRBJ1-6 | TRBV18 | . | CASSPLTGADSPLHF | TGTGCCAGCTCACCATTGACAGGGGCAGATTCACCCCTCCACTTT
. | TRBJ1-2 | TRBV13 | . | CASSLGQGAELSYGYTF | TGTGCCAGCAGCTTAGGCCAGGGCGCAGAACTATCCTATGGCTACACCTTC
. | TRBJ2-1 | TRBV14 | . | CASSQGLSGPEQFF | TGTGCCAGCAGCCAGGGTTTGAGTGGGCCTGAGCAGTTCTTC
TRBD2 | TRBJ2-5 | TRBV20-1 | few | CSARVPTSAETQYF | TGCAGTGCTAGAGTCCCGACTAGCGCGGAGACCCAGTACTTC
. | TRBJ2-1 | TRBV7-2 | many | CASSPGPPAEQFF | TGTGCCAGCAGCCCAGGTCCCCCCGCCGAGCAGTTCTTC
TRBD2 | TRBJ2-1 | TRBV11-3 | . | CASSHSGIAYNEQFF | TGTGCCAGCAGCCATAGCGGGATTGCCTACAATGAGCAGTTCTTC
. | TRBJ1-1 | TRBV5-1 | . | CASSLGKPNTEAFF | TGCGCCAGCAGCTTGGGAAAGCCGAACACTGAAGCTTTCTTT
TRBD2 | TRBJ2-1 | TRBV7-9 | . | CASSLGPFQRGNYNEQFF | TGTGCCAGCAGCTTAGGCCCCTTCCAGCGGGGGAACTACAATGAGCAGTTCTTC
. | TRBJ2-4 | TRBV20-1 | few | CSAGTSEVEYF | TGCAGTGCTGGAACTTCCGAGGTGGAGTACTTC
. | TRBJ2-7 | TRBV18 | . | CASSPDILREQYF | TGTGCCAGCTCACCCGACATTCTTCGCGAGCAGTACTTC